The 24 T cell receptor beta chains listed next were all sequenced from one sample in a study of identical twins (dated by TCRdb to between 2015 and 2016). Preparation of the library involved 5' RACE. These reads were obtained on an Illumina HiSeq 2000. Through fastp at Q25 and MiXCR, TCRdb rebuilt clones from the public reads, retaining in-frame beta chains. Rows with one shared CDR3 protein collapse into an entry with the most common genes and DNA. The sample includes some 440,000 distinct CDR3 sequences, with more than 20% observed a single time. The top ten clonotypes cover around 3% of the sample. The data were also submitted as part of a second study, on T cells expressing NK-cell markers.

Sequencing was carried out using CD4+ T cells sorted from blood. Receptor source: a young woman in good health.

This clonotype appeared a few times. The V call is TRBV2, the J call TRBJ2-7, with 11 nucleotides matching TRBD1. Trimming took 3 bases from V and 7 from J; bases not matched to a gene: 8. This CDR3 has 15 residues. Germline values: CDR1 SNHLY, CDR2 FYNNEI. The DNA for the CDR3 is TGTGCCAGCAGTGATCTCGGACAGGGGGCTGGTGAGCAGTACTTC. This codes for CASSDLGQGAGEQYF.

The chain employs TRBV12-3 or TRBV12-4 and TRBJ2-7, with TRBD1 matching over 8 bases. This CDR3 has 16 amino acids. V was pared by 1 base and J by 2 bases, with 7 bases of the junction left unmatched. CDR3 loop: CASSLGWTGSTYEQYF. The CDR3 coding sequence is TGTGCCAGCAGTTTAGGTTGGACAGGGAGCACCTACGAGCAGTACTTC.

The rearrangement uses TRBV2 and TRBJ1-1; D is perhaps TRBD1 (5 bases). The CDR3 extends over 13 amino acids. From germline, CDR1 is SNHLY and CDR2 FYNNEI. V lost 7 bases to trimming and J lost 3 bases, with 12 bases between them. The chain's CDR3 is CASKAREDTEAFF. The DNA for the CDR3 is TGTGCCAGCAAGGCCAGGGAGGACACTGAAGCTTTCTTT.

This clonotype was picked up a small number of times. V and J are TRBV5-1 and TRBJ1-1; perhaps TRBD1 as D (6 bases). The CDR3 consists of 16 residues. Germline V gene lookup returns CDR1 SGHRS and CDR2 YFSETQ. The V end was cut by 3 bases, the J end by 0 bases, with 15 bases between. The chain's CDR3 is CASSSGQNVMNTEAFF. The CDR3, as DNA: TGCGCCAGCAGCTCCGGACAGAATGTTATGAACACTGAAGCTTTCTTT.

CDR3 protein: CSARAGQGLRGYTF. The CDR3 DNA reads TGCAGTGCTAGGGCGGGACAGGGACTTCGAGGCTACACCTTC. The chain has TRBV20-1 and TRBJ1-2; the match to TRBD1 covers 9 bases. This CDR3 has 14 residues. V was pared by 3 bases and J by 8 bases, with 10 bases of the junction left unmatched. Germline V gene sequence: CDR1 DFQATT, CDR2 SNEGSKA (reference sequence).

The rearrangement uses TRBV29-1 and TRBJ1-1; D may be TRBD1 (5 bases). Germline V CDR1 and CDR2: SQVTM, ANQGSEA. V was clipped by 6 bases and J by 10 bases, with 21 bases between them. The CDR3 sequence is 13 residues long. CDR3 region: CSVSRQGTGRAFF. As DNA, the CDR3 is TGCAGCGTGTCCCGTCAGGGTACGGGTCGAGCTTTCTTT.

This clonotype has only one observation. The rearrangement joins TRBV6-2 or TRBV6-3 to TRBJ2-1; either TRBD1 or TRBD2 may fit D (6 bases each). CDR1 is MNHEY and CDR2 is SVGEGT in the germline V gene. V lost 0 bases and J lost 6, with 27 bases in between. This CDR3 is 20 amino acids long. The CDR3 DNA sequence: TGTGCCAGCAGTTACTCGAGGGTGGGAGGACAGCACTCAAGACGCAATGAGCAGTTCTTC. Its translation is CASSYSRVGGQHSRRNEQFF.

The chain recombines TRBV20-1 with TRBJ2-7; D is unresolved. CDR1 DFQATT and CDR2 SNEGSKA come from the germline V gene (reference sequence). The CDR3 contains 15 residues. V was pared by 3 bases and J by 0 bases, with 15 bases between. CDR3 nucleotides: TGCAGTGCTAGGCCACCCGCGGACCTCTCCTACGAGCAGTACTTC. Protein: CSARPPADLSYEQYF.

This clonotype was observed a handful of times. The chain recombines TRBV3-1 with TRBJ2-7; D is uncertain. The V gene lost 0 bases and the J gene lost 7 bases, with 13 bases spanning the gap. This CDR3 contains 14 residues. In germline, CDR1 is LGHDT, CDR2 YNNKEL (reference sequence). The CDR3 reads CASSQEAGSREQYF. CDR3 in DNA: TGTGCCAGCAGCCAAGAAGCAGGTTCTCGAGAGCAGTACTTC.

This chain connects TRBV7-2 to TRBJ2-7, with D possibly TRBD1 on 6 matching bases. The CDR3 is 14 amino acids. The ends were cut back, 4 bases at V and 4 bases at J, with 14 bases in the middle. Germline lookup yields CDR1 SGHTA and CDR2 FQGNSA. CDR3 residues: CASSWLRGVYEQYF. CDR3 nucleotides: TGTGCCAGCAGCTGGCTCAGGGGCGTTTACGAGCAGTACTTC.

V and J are TRBV20-1 and TRBJ2-2; D is unresolved. Germline V gene sequence: CDR1 DFQATT, CDR2 SNEGSKA (reference sequence). The CDR3 is 14 amino acids. Trimming stripped 3 bases from V and 1 base from J, with 9 bases between. This chain's CDR3 is CSARRRLNTGELFF. The CDR3 region has the DNA TGCAGTGCTAGGAGACGGCTGAACACCGGGGAGCTGTTTTTT.

The rearrangement uses TRBV12-3 or TRBV12-4 and TRBJ1-5; D remains ambiguous. V lost 3 bases and J lost 0, with 6 bases in between. CDR3 length: 14 amino acids. CDR3 region: CASSFLNSNQPQHF. The CDR3 bases are TGTGCCAGCAGTTTTCTGAATAGCAATCAGCCCCAGCATTTT.

This clonotype has a handful of counts. The chain is built from TRBV5-6 and TRBJ1-6; 7 nucleotides line up with TRBD1. This CDR3 has 15 amino acids. Germline V lookup: CDR1 SGHDT, CDR2 YYEEEE. Germline trimming cut 2 bases from V and 8 bases from J; bases unmatched to any gene: 7. CDR3: CASSFNRGGHSPLHF. CDR3 nucleotide sequence: TGTGCCAGCAGCTTTAACAGGGGAGGTCATTCACCCCTCCACTTT.

This clonotype came up a few times. The chain employs TRBV10-3 and TRBJ2-2; no clear D. V dropped 2 bases and J dropped 5 bases, with 9 bases sitting between them. The germline V gene encodes CDR1 ENHRY and CDR2 SYGVKD. The CDR3 runs to 14 residues. DNA for the CDR3: TGTGCCATCAGTGAGGCCCTTCCGACCGGGGAGCTGTTTTTT. As protein: CAISEALPTGELFF.

This clonotype has more than one count but fewer than ten. The chain couples TRBV6-5 to TRBJ1-5; TRBD1 matches at 8 bases. V was clipped by 2 bases and J by 0 bases; unmatched bases: 3. CDR1 and CDR2 (germline): MNHEY, SVGAGI. The CDR3 totals 16 residues. The CDR3 sequence is CASSYGQGASNQPQHF. The CDR3 DNA is TGTGCCAGCAGTTACGGGCAGGGGGCTAGCAATCAGCCCCAGCATTTT.

The CDR3 sequence is CASSSLGTSNEQFF. The CDR3 nucleotides read TGTGCCAGCAGCTCCCTGGGGACTAGCAATGAGCAGTTCTTC. The V call is TRBV11-3, the J call TRBJ2-1; TRBD2 aligns across 8 bases. CDR3 length equals 14 residues. From germline, CDR1 is SGHNT and CDR2 YENEEA. V was clipped by 4 bases and J by 6 bases; unmatched bases: 5.

This clonotype was found a few times. The rearrangement joins TRBV3-1 to TRBJ2-1, with 11 bases fitting TRBD2. Germline CDR1 reads LGHDT; CDR2 reads YNNKEL (reference sequence). With V trimmed by 0 bases and J by 14 bases, 6 bases remained unmatched. CDR3 length equals 14 residues. CDR3 protein: CASSQDPTSGVKFF. The CDR3 DNA reads TGTGCCAGCAGCCAAGACCCGACTAGCGGGGTGAAGTTCTTC.

The J gene is TRBJ1-4, the V gene TRBV9; D not resolved. This CDR3 comprises 15 residues. The germline V gene encodes CDR1 SGDLS and CDR2 YYNGEE. V lost 7 bases to trimming and J lost 3 bases, with 16 bases between them. Here the CDR3 DNA reads TGTGCCAGCTCCCCGGCCCACCAGGCTAATGAAAAACTGTTTTTT. Translated: CASSPAHQANEKLFF.

This clonotype has a handful of counts. The CDR3 nucleotides read TGCAGTGGTATCAGAGCTAACTATGGCTACACCTTC. This translates into CSGIRANYGYTF. V gene TRBV20-1 combines with J gene TRBJ1-2; D is unresolved. The CDR3 sequence is 12 residues long. Trimming stripped 7 bases from V and 0 bases from J, with 9 bases between. The germline V gene encodes CDR1 DFQATT and CDR2 SNEGSKA (reference sequence).

This clonotype was picked up a small number of times. The V call is TRBV5-1, the J call TRBJ2-5; 11 positions match TRBD2. Trimming cost V 3 bases and J 2 bases; bases outside gene matches: 3. This CDR3 has 15 residues. Germline-derived CDR1 and CDR2 are SGHRS and YFSETQ. The DNA for the CDR3 is TGCGCCAGCAGCTGGACTAGCGGGTTACAAGAGACCCAGTACTTC. Protein: CASSWTSGLQETQYF.

This chain joins TRBV6-1 and TRBJ1-6; 9 bases are a match to TRBD1. The CDR3 consists of 15 residues. V was pared by 5 bases and J by 6 bases, with 5 bases of the junction left unmatched. Germline assignment: CDR1 MNHNS and CDR2 SASEGT. The CDR3 DNA reads as TGTGCCAGCAGTCTAACAGGGGGCCGTAATTCACCCCTCCACTTT. Translation gives CASSLTGGRNSPLHF.

This clonotype has more than one count but fewer than ten. The gene calls are TRBV9 and TRBJ2-3; 9 bases are a match to TRBD2. In germline, CDR1 is SGDLS, CDR2 YYNGEE. The CDR3 spans 17 residues. The V gene end was trimmed by 0 bases and the J gene end by 4 bases; junction bases not matched to a gene: 9. DNA of the CDR3: TGTGCCAGCAGCGTAGGCCTCCGCGGGGGGGTAGCAGATACGCAGTATTTT. It encodes CASSVGLRGGVADTQYF. Full variable domain (remainder filled in from reference TRBV9 and TRBJ2-3): DSGVTQTPKHLITATGQRVTLRCSPRSGDLSVYWYQQSLDQGLQFLIQYYNGEERAKGNILERFSAQQFPDLHSELNLSSLELGDSALYFCASSVGLRGGVADTQYFGPGTRLTVL.

This chain connects TRBV5-5 to TRBJ1-1; D gene ambiguous. V was pared by 1 base and J by 8 bases, with 6 bases between. Germline V gene sequence: CDR1 SGHKS, CDR2 YYEKEE (reference sequence). This CDR3 has 11 amino acids. CDR3 residues: CASSLMGEAFF. As DNA, the CDR3 is TGTGCCAGCAGCTTGATGGGAGAAGCTTTCTTT.

This clonotype was seen a few times. This rearrangement joins TRBV20-1 to TRBJ1-5; D gene ambiguous. There are 15 residues in the CDR3. The germline V and J ends were trimmed by 5 bases and 6 bases, with 20 bases remaining between them. The germline V gene encodes CDR1 DFQATT and CDR2 SNEGSKA (reference sequence). CDR3 coding DNA: TGCAGTGCTTCCCAAACCGGGTCCACCGGTCAGCCCCAGCATTTT. This encodes CSASQTGSTGQPQHF.